The clone carrying this TCR beta chain was detected a few times. Its antigen is not known. The CDR3 contains 15 residues. The germline V gene encodes CDR1 MDHEN and CDR2 SYDVKM. Trimming left V 5 bases short and J 9 bases short, with 17 bases between. The sample comes from a study of response to subunit inactivated influenza vaccine. Study-level results: T cells newly recruited by each seasonal influenza vaccination are few, the authors suggested.

TCRdb passed the RT-PCR reads through MiXCR, listing each CDR3 protein once. Among 150,000 or so distinct CDR3 sequences listed, roughly a tenth were seen once. The chain carries TRBV28 and TRBJ1-6; possibly TRBD1 for D (6 bases). The sequence was obtained from a man aged 50 to 60 who received an inactivated influenza vaccine. The starting material was non-naive T cells sorted from PBMCs, obtained about 40 days after vaccination. The DNA for the CDR3 is TGTGCCAGCAGTCTGACGGGACACTTAGTTTCACCCCTCCACTTT. Its translation: CASSLTGHLVSPLHF.